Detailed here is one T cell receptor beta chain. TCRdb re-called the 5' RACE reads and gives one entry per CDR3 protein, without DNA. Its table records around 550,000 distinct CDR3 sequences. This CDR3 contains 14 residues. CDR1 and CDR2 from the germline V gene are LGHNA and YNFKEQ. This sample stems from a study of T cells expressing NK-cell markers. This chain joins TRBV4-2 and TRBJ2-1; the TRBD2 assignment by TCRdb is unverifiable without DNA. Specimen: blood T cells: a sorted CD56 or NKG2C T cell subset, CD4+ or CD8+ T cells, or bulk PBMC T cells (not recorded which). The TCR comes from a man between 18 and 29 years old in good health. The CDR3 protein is CASSQEYGSNEQFF.